This entry lists 27 T cell receptor beta chains sequenced from one sample in a study of Ad26.COV2.S vaccination and SARS-CoV-2 variants. Generated by immunoSEQ multiplex PCR, the TCRdb table keeps only in-frame clones and is missing some. Here the sample spans some 290,000 clones, just under 85% being singletons. The treatment: 19 received Ad26.COV2.S at low or high dose, single or two shots; several received placebo; per-sample allocation not given. Day 63 after the first vaccine or placebo injection was the time point for sampling. The sequences come from peripheral blood, collected in a trial of Ad26.COV2.S vaccine versus placebo. The receptors stem from a person aged 18-65 years who received the Ad26.COV2.S COVID-19 vaccine or a placebo.

The chain joins TRBV28 to TRBJ1-5; D is possibly TRBD1 (6 bases). This CDR3 contains 17 residues. CDR1 and CDR2 (germline): MDHEN, SYDVKM. The V and J ends lost 5 bases and 2 bases respectively, with 19 bases between them. This CDR3 reads CASSNLRGGRGNQPQHF. As DNA, the CDR3 is TGTGCCAGCAGTAATCTAAGGGGGGGTAGGGGCAATCAGCCCCAGCATTTT.

The chain recombines TRBV27 with TRBJ2-5, with a tentative D call TRBD2 (6 bases). The CDR3 is made up of 15 amino acids. Germline V gene data show CDR1 as MNHEY and CDR2 as SMNVEV (reference sequence). Trimming took off 2 bases at V and 5 bases at J, with 15 bases between the two ends. CDR3 sequence reads: CASSLSLGRIETQYF. Written as DNA, the CDR3 is TGTGCCAGCAGTTTAAGCCTGGGGAGGATTGAGACCCAGTACTTC.

The chain is built from TRBV27 and TRBJ1-6; the D gene is possibly TRBD1 (5 bases). Deletions cut 1 base from V and 8 bases from J, with 9 bases between. The CDR3 has 14 amino acids. From germline, CDR1 is MNHEY and CDR2 SMNVEV (reference sequence). CDR3 coding DNA: TGTGCCAGCAGTTTATACCAGGGATATTCACCCCTCCACTTT. Its translation: CASSLYQGYSPLHF.

J is TRBJ2-7 and V is TRBV28; D remains ambiguous. The CDR3 is made up of 14 amino acids. From germline, CDR1 is MDHEN and CDR2 SYDVKM. The ends were cut back, 5 bases at V and 1 base at J, with 12 bases in the middle. The CDR3 bases are TGTGCCAGCAGTCCCCAATTCGGTTCCTACGAGCAGTACTTC. Translating gives CASSPQFGSYEQYF.

The genes are TRBV28 and TRBJ1-2; 7 bases fit TRBD1. J lost 4 bases, V lost 7 bases, and 6 bases had no gene match. CDR3 length: 13 residues. Germline lookup yields CDR1 MDHEN and CDR2 SYDVKM. CDR3: CASNRQGSYGYTF. CDR3 nucleotides: TGTGCCAGCAATAGACAGGGTAGCTATGGCTACACCTTC.

The CDR3 protein is CASRADRGGLGYTF. In nucleotides, the CDR3 is TGTGCCAGCAGAGCTGATAGGGGAGGGCTGGGCTACACCTTC. V gene TRBV9 combines with J gene TRBJ1-2; TRBD1 might be the D (5 bases). Germline values: CDR1 SGDLS, CDR2 YYNGEE. V lost 5 bases and J lost 8, with 19 bases in between. The CDR3 contains 14 residues.

The chain uses TRBV18 and TRBJ1-2, with 9 bases aligning to TRBD1. Trimming cost V 4 bases and J 3 bases; bases outside gene matches: 3. The CDR3 totals 14 residues. Germline CDR1 and CDR2: KGHSH and LQKENI. The CDR3 sequence: CASSLDRGDYGYTF. The CDR3 coding sequence is TGTGCCAGCTCACTGGACAGGGGAGACTATGGCTACACCTTC.

The chain joins TRBV9 to TRBJ2-5; D remains unclear. Per the germline V gene, CDR1 is SGDLS and CDR2 is YYNGEE. The V and J ends lost 4 bases and 2 bases respectively, with 12 bases between them. The length of the CDR3 is 14 residues. The CDR3 spells CASSIHIGQETQYF. DNA for the CDR3: TGTGCCAGCAGCATCCACATAGGGCAAGAGACCCAGTACTTC. Drawing the rest from reference TRBV9 and TRBJ2-5, the complete variable domain is DSGVTQTPKHLITATGQRVTLRCSPRSGDLSVYWYQQSLDQGLQFLIQYYNGEERAKGNILERFSAQQFPDLHSELNLSSLELGDSALYFCASSIHIGQETQYFGPGTRLLVL.

The genes are TRBV5-1 and TRBJ2-2; D might be TRBD1 (5 bases). V lost 5 bases and J 4 bases, leaving 18 bases between the germline ends. The length of the CDR3 is 16 residues. Germline CDR1 is SGHRS and CDR2 is YFSETQ. The CDR3 protein is CASRFSGAPATGELFF. CDR3 nucleotides: TGCGCCAGCAGATTCAGTGGGGCGCCGGCCACCGGGGAGCTGTTTTTT.

This chain links TRBV11-2 with TRBJ2-1; 7 nucleotides match TRBD2. The germline V gene encodes CDR1 SGHAT and CDR2 FQNNGV. The CDR3 contains 16 residues. The junction had 11 bases not matched to a gene; V was cut back by 5 bases and J by 4 bases. The CDR3 here is CASSRTRASGYNEQFF. DNA for the CDR3: TGTGCCAGCAGCCGCACCCGGGCTAGCGGATACAATGAGCAGTTCTTC.

This chain joins TRBV11-2 and TRBJ2-7, with 9 nucleotides matching TRBD1. This CDR3 is 15 amino acids long. Germline CDR1 and CDR2: SGHAT and FQNNGV. After removal of 6 bases from V and 0 bases from J, the junction contained 6 bases not matched to a gene. CDR3 loop: CASSPGTGRSYEQYF. CDR3 nucleotides: TGTGCCAGCAGTCCCGGGACAGGGCGCTCCTACGAGCAGTACTTC.

The chain uses TRBV21-1 and TRBJ1-5. TRBV21-1 has pseudogene status. This CDR3 spans 15 amino acids. CDR3 protein: CASSTDGNSNQPQHF. CDR3 in DNA: TGTGCCAGCAGCACAGACGGCAATAGCAATCAGCCCCAGCATTTT.

The chain joins TRBV2 to TRBJ2-5, with D perhaps assigned TRBD1 or TRBD2 (5 bases each). Trimming removed 8 bases at V and 0 bases at J, with 16 bases between. The CDR3 runs to 15 residues. Germline CDR1 reads SNHLY; CDR2 reads FYNNEI. CDR3 loop: CASGGGEIDQETQYF. CDR3 sequence (DNA): TGTGCCAGCGGGGGTGGTGAAATTGACCAAGAGACCCAGTACTTC.

This clone was picked up a small number of times. The CDR3 DNA follows: TGTGCCAGCAGTCTAATCCCCAACACCATATATTTT. Translated, it gives CASSLIPNTIYF. This chain connects TRBV7-9 to TRBJ1-3; D unresolved. V lost 6 bases, J lost 7 bases, and 10 bases lay in between. Germline V CDR1 and CDR2: SEHNR, FQNEAQ (reference sequence). The CDR3 spans 12 residues.

CDR3 amino acids: CSASDAQAAYGYTF. In nucleotides, the CDR3 is TGCAGTGCTAGTGATGCGCAGGCCGCCTATGGCTACACCTTC. The V gene is TRBV20-1, the J gene TRBJ1-2; no clear D. The CDR3 consists of 14 residues. Germline V gives CDR1 DFQATT, CDR2 SNEGSKA (reference sequence). V shed 3 bases and J shed 4 bases, with 15 bases lying between them.

The chain uses TRBV24-1 and TRBJ1-5; maybe TRBD1 (5 bases). Germline V gene lookup returns CDR1 KGHDR and CDR2 SFDVKD. V was pared by 5 bases and J by 6 bases, with 13 bases between. The CDR3 consists of 14 residues. The CDR3 DNA sequence: TGTGCCACCAGTGGGCCCAGGGAAGGTCAGCCCCAGCATTTT. Amino acids: CATSGPREGQPQHF.

J is TRBJ1-1 and V is TRBV24-1; TRBD1 is a possible D gene (6 bases). The V end lost 7 bases, the J end lost 4 bases, and 12 bases lay between the germline ends. The germline V gene has CDR1 KGHDR and CDR2 SFDVKD. The CDR3 contains 13 residues. Written as DNA, the CDR3 is TGTGCCACCAGAGGGGGATCGGGCACTGAAGCTTTCTTT. Residues: CATRGGSGTEAFF.

The chain combines TRBV4-2 with TRBJ1-2; 7 bases align to TRBD1. Germline V gives CDR1 LGHNA, CDR2 YNFKEQ. The V gene end was trimmed by 0 bases and the J gene end by 4 bases; junction bases not matched to a gene: 11. The CDR3 covers 17 residues. CDR3 loop: CASSQELSGTAIYGYTF. CDR3 bases: TGTGCCAGCAGCCAAGAGTTGTCAGGGACAGCGATCTATGGCTACACCTTC.

CDR3 DNA sequence: TGTGCCAGCAGCCGTGACAGGGAAAAACTGTTTTTT. It codes for CASSRDREKLFF. V and J are TRBV6-5 and TRBJ1-4, with D possibly TRBD1 on 6 matching bases. In germline, CDR1 is MNHEY, CDR2 SVGAGI. V dropped 6 bases and J dropped 8 bases, with 10 bases sitting between them. The CDR3 runs 12 residues.

The chain has TRBV29-1 and TRBJ1-1; maybe TRBD1 (5 bases). Germline-derived CDR1 and CDR2 are SQVTM and ANQGSEA. This CDR3 region has 13 residues. V was shortened by 4 bases and J by 3 bases, with 12 bases between the two germline ends. In DNA, the CDR3 is TGCAGCGTTGGACCTGACAGTTACACTGAAGCTTTCTTT. This gives the protein CSVGPDSYTEAFF.

V is TRBV5-1 and J is TRBJ2-1, with 10 positions matching TRBD1. Germline values: CDR1 SGHRS, CDR2 YFSETQ. This CDR3 contains 17 residues. V was clipped by 4 bases and J by 9 bases; unmatched bases: 16. The CDR3 nucleotides are TGCGCCAGCAGCCCGCAGGCGACAGGGGGCAATTTAGGTGAGCAGTTCTTC. Translating it yields CASSPQATGGNLGEQFF.

The V and J genes are TRBV2 and TRBJ1-1; D gene uncertain. The V gene lost 7 bases and the J gene lost 1 base, with 7 bases spanning the gap. The CDR3 contains 12 residues. Germline values: CDR1 SNHLY, CDR2 FYNNEI. CDR3 region: CASNPANTEAFF. The CDR3 region has the DNA TGTGCCAGCAACCCAGCGAACACTGAAGCTTTCTTT.

This rearrangement joins TRBV12-3 or TRBV12-4 to TRBJ1-6, with D unresolved. This CDR3 region has 13 residues. V was cut by 5 bases and J by 12 bases, with 14 bases left in between. Here the CDR3 reads CASSTDSPGPLHF. The CDR3 bases are TGTGCCAGCAGTACGGACTCACCTGGACCCCTCCACTTT.

The chain combines TRBV30 with TRBJ2-3; D possibly corresponds to TRBD2 (6 bases). The CDR3 has 13 residues. Germline V CDR1 and CDR2: GTSNPN, SVGIG (reference sequence). The germline V and J ends were trimmed by 7 bases and 0 bases, with 11 bases remaining between them. The CDR3 nucleotides are TGTGCCTATGTAGCGGATAGCACAGATACGCAGTATTTT. This translates into CAYVADSTDTQYF.

The rearrangement joins TRBV7-2 to TRBJ2-2, with a possible D match to TRBD1 (6 bases). V lost 5 bases to trimming and J lost 4 bases, with 11 bases between them. Germline V gene sequence: CDR1 SGHTA, CDR2 FQGNSA. The CDR3 loop spans 14 amino acids. CDR3 in amino acids: CASSLTGPTGELFF. DNA of the CDR3: TGTGCCAGCAGCCTGACAGGTCCCACCGGGGAGCTGTTTTTT.

This clone was seen more than once but under ten times. CDR3 in amino acids: CASRRISTGDYGYTF. CDR3 nucleotides: TGTGCCAGTAGACGCATCTCGACAGGGGACTATGGCTACACCTTC. The rearrangement joins TRBV19 to TRBJ1-2, with TRBD1 matching over 8 bases. The CDR3 has 15 residues. V lost 6 bases, J lost 3 bases, and 9 bases stayed unmatched. Per germline, CDR1 LNHDA and CDR2 SQIVND (reference sequence).

As concerns this clone: This same CDR3 is encoded by further DNA sequences in the sample. In nucleotides, the CDR3 is TGCGCCAGCAGCCCTGCGGGGGGTTACACTGAAGCTTTCTTT. Translating it yields CASSPAGGYTEAFF. The chain combines TRBV5-1 with TRBJ1-1, with D tentatively TRBD1 (5 bases). V lost 4 bases, J lost 3 bases, and 13 bases lay in between. The CDR3 is 14 residues long. Germline lookup yields CDR1 SGHRS and CDR2 YFSETQ.